This is a list of T cell receptor beta chains from one sample in a study of blood T cells in healthy people across ages. TCRdb analysed the 5' RACE reads with MiXCR anew, one entry per CDR3 protein. The sample lists approximately 580,000 distinct CDR3 sequences, around 24% occurring once. This same sample was also taken into another study, of T cells of mothers and their children.

Sample: blood. Receptor source: a boy younger than 18 in good health. CDR3s include the opening cysteine and the closing phenylalanine or tryptophan. A D gene is named only where the DNA matches it firmly. For some rows the clone size is stated as once, few or many, or as a class when expanded; others skip it.

>15|TRBV6-2/TRBV6-3|.|few|TRBJ2-2
TGTGCCAGCAGTTACGGGACGGGACGGACCGGGGAGCTGTTTTTT
CASSYGTGRTGELFF
>17|TRBV15|TRBD2|few|TRBJ2-2
TGTGCCACCAGCGGGATACTAGCGGGGGGGCCCTCCGGGGAGCTGTTTTTT
CATSGILAGGPSGELFF
>14|TRBV30|.|few|TRBJ1-5
TGTGCCTGGAGTCTAGTAGGCCGCAATCAGCCCCAGCATTTT
CAWSLVGRNQPQHF
>15|TRBV4-3|TRBD2|.|TRBJ2-7
TGCGCCAGCAGCCAACTGCGGGAGAAACGGTACGAGCAGTACTTC
CASSQLREKRYEQYF
>12|TRBV7-2|.|few|TRBJ2-7
TGTGCCAGCAGCTTGAACAGGGCCGAGCAGTACTTC
CASSLNRAEQYF
>15|TRBV20-1|TRBD1|.|TRBJ2-1
TGCAGTGCTAGGGAGACAGGGGGTATGTACAATGAGCAGTTCTTC
CSARETGGMYNEQFF
>14|TRBV20-1|TRBD2|.|TRBJ2-5
TGCAGTGCCCTTAGCGGGGGGGTCCAAGAGACCCAGTACTTC
CSALSGGVQETQYF
>17|TRBV4-2|.|few|TRBJ1-6
TGTGCCAGCAGCCAAGAGTCCAGACAGAGTTATAATTCACCCCTCCACTTT
CASSQESRQSYNSPLHF
>14|TRBV20-1|.|.|TRBJ2-1
TGCAGTGCTTATATCAGAGCGTCTTACAATGAGCAGTTCTTC
CSAYIRASYNEQFF
>14|TRBV12-3/TRBV12-4|TRBD1|.|TRBJ1-1
TGTGCCAGCAGGCTGACAGGGGTAAACACTGAAGCTTTCTTT
CASRLTGVNTEAFF
>16|TRBV29-1|TRBD1|.|TRBJ2-7
TGCAGCGTTGGGTTTTTCCGGGGACAGGGGGCCTACGAGCAGTACTTC
CSVGFFRGQGAYEQYF